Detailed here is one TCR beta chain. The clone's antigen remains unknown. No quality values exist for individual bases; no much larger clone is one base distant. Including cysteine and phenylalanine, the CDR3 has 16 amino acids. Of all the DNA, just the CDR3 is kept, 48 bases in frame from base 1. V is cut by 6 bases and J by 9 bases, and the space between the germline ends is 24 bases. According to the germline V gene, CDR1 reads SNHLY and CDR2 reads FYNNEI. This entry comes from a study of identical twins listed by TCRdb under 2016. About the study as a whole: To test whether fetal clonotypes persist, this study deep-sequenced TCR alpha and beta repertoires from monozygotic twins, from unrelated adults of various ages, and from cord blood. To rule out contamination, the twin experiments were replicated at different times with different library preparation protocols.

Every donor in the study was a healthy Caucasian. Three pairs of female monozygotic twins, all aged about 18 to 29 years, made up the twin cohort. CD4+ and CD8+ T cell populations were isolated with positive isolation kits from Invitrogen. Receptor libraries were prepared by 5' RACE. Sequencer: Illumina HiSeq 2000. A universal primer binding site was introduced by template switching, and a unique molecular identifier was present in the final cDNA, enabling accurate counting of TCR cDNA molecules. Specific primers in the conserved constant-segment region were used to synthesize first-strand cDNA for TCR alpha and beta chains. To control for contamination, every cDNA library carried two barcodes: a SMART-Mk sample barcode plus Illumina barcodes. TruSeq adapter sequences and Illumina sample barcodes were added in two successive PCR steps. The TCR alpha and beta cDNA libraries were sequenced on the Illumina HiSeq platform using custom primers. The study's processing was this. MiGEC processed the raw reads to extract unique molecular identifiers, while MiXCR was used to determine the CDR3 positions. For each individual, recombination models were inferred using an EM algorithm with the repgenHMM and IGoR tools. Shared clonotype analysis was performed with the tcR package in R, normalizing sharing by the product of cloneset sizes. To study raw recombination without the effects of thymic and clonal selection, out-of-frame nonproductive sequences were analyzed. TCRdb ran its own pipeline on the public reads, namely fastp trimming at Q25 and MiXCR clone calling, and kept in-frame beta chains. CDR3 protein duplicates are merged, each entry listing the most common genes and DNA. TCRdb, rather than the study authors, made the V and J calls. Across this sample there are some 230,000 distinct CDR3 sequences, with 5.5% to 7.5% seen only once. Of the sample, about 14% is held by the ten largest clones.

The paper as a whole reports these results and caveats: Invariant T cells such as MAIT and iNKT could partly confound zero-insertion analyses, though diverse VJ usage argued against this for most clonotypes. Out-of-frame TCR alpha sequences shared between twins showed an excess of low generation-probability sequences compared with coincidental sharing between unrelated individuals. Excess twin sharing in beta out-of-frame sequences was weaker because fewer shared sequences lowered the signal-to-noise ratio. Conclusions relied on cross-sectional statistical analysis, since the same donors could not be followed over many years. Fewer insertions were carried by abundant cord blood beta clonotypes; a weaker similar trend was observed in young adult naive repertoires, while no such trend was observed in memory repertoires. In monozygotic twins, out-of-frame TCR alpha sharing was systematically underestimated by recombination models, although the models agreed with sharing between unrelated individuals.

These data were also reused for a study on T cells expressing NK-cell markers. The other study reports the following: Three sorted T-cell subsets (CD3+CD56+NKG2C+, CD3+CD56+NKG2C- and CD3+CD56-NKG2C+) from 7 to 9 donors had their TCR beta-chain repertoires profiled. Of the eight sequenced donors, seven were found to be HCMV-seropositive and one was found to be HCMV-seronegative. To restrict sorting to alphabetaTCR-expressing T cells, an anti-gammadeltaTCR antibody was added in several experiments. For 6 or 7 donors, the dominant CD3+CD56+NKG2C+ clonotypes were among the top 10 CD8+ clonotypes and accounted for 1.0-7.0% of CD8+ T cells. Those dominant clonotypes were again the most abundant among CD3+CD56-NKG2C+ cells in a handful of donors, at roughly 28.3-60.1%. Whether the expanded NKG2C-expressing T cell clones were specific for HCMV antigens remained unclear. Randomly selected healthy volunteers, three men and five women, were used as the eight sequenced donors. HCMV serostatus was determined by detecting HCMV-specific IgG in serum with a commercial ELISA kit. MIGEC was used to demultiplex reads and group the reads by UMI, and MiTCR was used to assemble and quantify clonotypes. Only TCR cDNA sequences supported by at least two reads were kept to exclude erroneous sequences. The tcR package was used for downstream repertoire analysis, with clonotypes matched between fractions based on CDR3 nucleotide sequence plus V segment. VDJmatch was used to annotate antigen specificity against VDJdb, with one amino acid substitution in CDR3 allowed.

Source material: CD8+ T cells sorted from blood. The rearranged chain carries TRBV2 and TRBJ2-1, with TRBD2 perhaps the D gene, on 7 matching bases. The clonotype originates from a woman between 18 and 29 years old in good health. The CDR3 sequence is CASSTMGEGVNSEQFF. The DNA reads TGTGCCAGCAGCACAATGGGGGAGGGGGTTAATAGTGAGCAGTTCTTC.